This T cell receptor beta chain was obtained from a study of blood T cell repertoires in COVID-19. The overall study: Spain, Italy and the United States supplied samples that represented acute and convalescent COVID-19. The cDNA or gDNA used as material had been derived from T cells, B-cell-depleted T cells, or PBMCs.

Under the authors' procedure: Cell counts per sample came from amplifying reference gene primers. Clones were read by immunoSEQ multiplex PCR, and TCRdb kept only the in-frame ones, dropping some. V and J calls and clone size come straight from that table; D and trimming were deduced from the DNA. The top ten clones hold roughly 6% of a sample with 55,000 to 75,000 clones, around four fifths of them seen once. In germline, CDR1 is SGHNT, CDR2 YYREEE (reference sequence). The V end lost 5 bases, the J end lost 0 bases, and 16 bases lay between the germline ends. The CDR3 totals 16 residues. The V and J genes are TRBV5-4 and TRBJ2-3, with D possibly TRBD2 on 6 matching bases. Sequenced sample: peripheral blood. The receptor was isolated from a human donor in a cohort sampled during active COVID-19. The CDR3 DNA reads TGTGCCAGCAGTTACGGACTACCTTTGAGCACAGATACGCAGTATTTT. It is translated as CASSYGLPLSTDTQYF.